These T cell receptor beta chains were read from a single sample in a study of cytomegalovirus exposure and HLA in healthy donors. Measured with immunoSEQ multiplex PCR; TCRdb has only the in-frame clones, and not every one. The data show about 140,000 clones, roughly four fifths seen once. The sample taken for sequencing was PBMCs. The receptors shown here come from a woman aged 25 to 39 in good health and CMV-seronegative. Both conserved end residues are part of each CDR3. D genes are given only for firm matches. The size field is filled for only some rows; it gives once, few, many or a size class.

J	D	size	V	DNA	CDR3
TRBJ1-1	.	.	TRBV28	TGTGCCAGCAGCCCGGCTACAGGGCATGGCACTGAAGCTTTCTTT	CASSPATGHGTEAFF
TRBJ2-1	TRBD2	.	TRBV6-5	TGTGCCAGCAGTTACGCACGGGGGGGCCGGAATGAGCAGTTCTTC	CASSYARGGRNEQFF
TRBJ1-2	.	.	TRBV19	TGTGCCAGTAGTATGGCAGGGGAAGCTAACTATGGCTACACCTTC	CASSMAGEANYGYTF
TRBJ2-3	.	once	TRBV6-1	TGTGCCAGCAGTGTCGGCAGGTCGGGGGATACGCAGTATTTT	CASSVGRSGDTQYF
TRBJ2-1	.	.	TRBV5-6	TGTGCCAGCAGCTTCGGGGTATCATACAATGAGCAGTTCTTC	CASSFGVSYNEQFF
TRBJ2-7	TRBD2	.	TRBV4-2	TGTGCCAGCAGCCATATCGGGGCGGGGGACTCCTACGAGCAGTACTTC	CASSHIGAGDSYEQYF
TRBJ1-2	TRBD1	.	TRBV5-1	TGCGCCAGCAGCGAACCGACAGGGGGTGCTGGCTACACCTTC	CASSEPTGGAGYTF
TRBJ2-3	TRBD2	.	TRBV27	TGTGCCAGCAGTACCCGACTAGCGGGGGGGACCACAGATACGCAGTATTTT	CASSTRLAGGTTDTQYF
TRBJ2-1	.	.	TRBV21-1	TGTGCCAGCAGCAAAGTTGCAGGACACTACAATGAGCAGTTCTTC	CASSKVAGHYNEQFF
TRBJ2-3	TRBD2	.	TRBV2	TGTGCCAGCAGTGGACGGGGACTAGCGGGGCGCACAGATACGCAGTATTTT	CASSGRGLAGRTDTQYF
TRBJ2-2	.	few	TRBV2	TGTGCCAGCAGTGAAGTGGCAGACACCGGGGAGCTGTTTTTT	CASSEVADTGELFF
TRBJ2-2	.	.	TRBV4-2	TGTGCCAGCAGCCAAGAGGCCCGGAACACCGGGGAGCTGTTTTTT	CASSQEARNTGELFF
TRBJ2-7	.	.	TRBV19	TGTGCCAGCACACACTATGGGGCCGTGGTCTACGAGCAGTACTTC	CASTHYGAVVYEQYF
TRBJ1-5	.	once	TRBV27	TGTGCCAGCAGTTTAACTTTTAGCAATCAGCCCCAGCATTTT	CASSLTFSNQPQHF
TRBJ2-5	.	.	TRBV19	TGTGCCAGTAGTATGAGGGATTTGGAGACCCAGTACTTC	CASSMRDLETQYF
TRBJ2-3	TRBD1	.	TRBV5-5	TGTGCCAGCAGCTTGGCTGGACAGGGTGCAGATACGCAGTATTTT	CASSLAGQGADTQYF
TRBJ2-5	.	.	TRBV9	TGTGCCAGCAGCGTGACAACTAGCTCGGAGACCCAGTACTTC	CASSVTTSSETQYF
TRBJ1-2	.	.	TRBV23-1	TGCGCCAGCAGTCCTGACGGGACAAACTACCCCCAATACTATGGCTACACCTTC	CASSPDGTNYPQYYGYTF
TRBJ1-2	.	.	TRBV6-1	TGTGCCAGCAGTGAAGCGTCGACAGGATTATATGGCTACACCTTC	CASSEASTGLYGYTF
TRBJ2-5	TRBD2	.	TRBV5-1	TGCGCCAGCAGCCCGGGACTAGGCCCCGAGACCCAGTACTTC	CASSPGLGPETQYF
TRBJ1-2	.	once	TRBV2	TGTGCCAGCAGTGCGGGACGGACTATGGGGGACACCTTC	CASSAGRTMGDTF
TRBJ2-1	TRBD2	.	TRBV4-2	TGTGCCAGCAGCCAAGGGGAGGGTGGGAATGAGCAGTTCTTC	CASSQGEGGNEQFF
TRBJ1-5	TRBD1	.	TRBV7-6	TGTGCCAGCAGCTCAGGACAGGGGGATCAGCCCCAGCATTTT	CASSSGQGDQPQHF
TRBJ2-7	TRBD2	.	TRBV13	TGTGCCAGCAGCCTCCCTCCATGGGGGGGATCTTCCTACGAGCAGTACTTC	CASSLPPWGGSSYEQYF
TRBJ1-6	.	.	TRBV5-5	TGTGCCAGCAGCTTGGGCAGGGGTGTTAATTCACCCCTCCACTTT	CASSLGRGVNSPLHF
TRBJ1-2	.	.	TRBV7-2	TGTGCCAGCAGCCCCGACAGGCGCGATGGCTACACCTTC	CASSPDRRDGYTF
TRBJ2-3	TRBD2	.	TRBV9	TGTGCCAGCAGCGTCCGCACTAGCGGGGACGCAACAGATACGCAGTATTTT	CASSVRTSGDATDTQYF
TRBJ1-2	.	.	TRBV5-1	TGCGCCAGCAGCTTGGGCGGGGGGTCCGGTGGCTACACCTTC	CASSLGGGSGGYTF
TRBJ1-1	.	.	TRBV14	TGTGCCAGCAGCCAAGTAACGGTCGGGAACACTGAAGCTTTCTTT	CASSQVTVGNTEAFF
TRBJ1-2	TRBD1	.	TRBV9	TGTGCCAGCAGCGTACCCCGACAGGGCGCAGACTATGGCTACACCTTC	CASSVPRQGADYGYTF
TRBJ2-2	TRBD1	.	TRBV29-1	TGCAGCGTTGAAGCCCGACAGGGGAACACCGGGGAGCTGTTTTTT	CSVEARQGNTGELFF
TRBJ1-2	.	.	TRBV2	TGTGCCAGCAGTGATTTTGGGGCTGCGGGGGGCTACACCTTC	CASSDFGAAGGYTF
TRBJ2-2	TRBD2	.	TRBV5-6	TGTGCCAGCAGCCTGGTCTTAAGGCTAGCGGGGGACACCGGGGAGCTGTTTTTT	CASSLVLRLAGDTGELFF
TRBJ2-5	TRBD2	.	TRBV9	TGTGCCAGCAGCGCCGATAGCGGGGGGCAAGAGACCCAGTACTTC	CASSADSGGQETQYF
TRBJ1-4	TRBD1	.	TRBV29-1	TGCAGCGTCGGACAGGGGGTGACTAATGAAAAACTGTTTTTT	CSVGQGVTNEKLFF
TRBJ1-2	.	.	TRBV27	TGTGCCAGCAGTAGACGGGAGCCTAACTATGGCTACACCTTC	CASSRREPNYGYTF
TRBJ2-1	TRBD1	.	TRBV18	TGTGCCAGCTCAACGCTGGACAGGGGGGAATACAATGAGCAGTTCTTC	CASSTLDRGEYNEQFF
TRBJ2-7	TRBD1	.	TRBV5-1	TGCGCCAGCAGCTCCCCGGGACAGAGCACCTACGAGCAGTACTTC	CASSSPGQSTYEQYF
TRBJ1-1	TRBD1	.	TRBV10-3	TGTGCCATCAGCGAAGGGACAGGGGGTATGAGCGGTGAAGCTTTCTTT	CAISEGTGGMSGEAFF
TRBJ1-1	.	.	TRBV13	TGTGCCAGCAGCTTTACACCCCAGGGGACTGAAGCTTTCTTT	CASSFTPQGTEAFF
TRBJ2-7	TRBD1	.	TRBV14	TGTGCCAGCAGCCAGGGACAGGGAGGGTTCTACGAGCAGTACTTC	CASSQGQGGFYEQYF
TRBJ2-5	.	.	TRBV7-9	TGTGCCAGCAGCGCAACGGGAGGGGGCCGATTTCAAGAGACCCAGTACTTC	CASSATGGGRFQETQYF
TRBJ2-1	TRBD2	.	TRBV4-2	TGTGCCAGCAGTGTACGGGGGGGTGAGCAGTTCTTC	CASSVRGGEQFF
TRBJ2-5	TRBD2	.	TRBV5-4	TGTGCCAGCAGCCCGGGACTAGCAGGAGAGACCCAGTACTTC	CASSPGLAGETQYF
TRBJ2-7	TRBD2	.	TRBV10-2	TGCGCCAGCAGTGGACTAGCGGGGAGCCACGAGCAGTACTTC	CASSGLAGSHEQYF
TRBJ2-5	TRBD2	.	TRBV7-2	TGTGCCAGCAGCTCAAGACTAGCGGGGCCCCGTGGGACCCAGTACTTC	CASSSRLAGPRGTQYF
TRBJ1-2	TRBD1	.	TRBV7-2	TGTGCCAGCAGCCAAACAGCCGGGACAGGGTCCTCCTATGGCTACACCTTC	CASSQTAGTGSSYGYTF
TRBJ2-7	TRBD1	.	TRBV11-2	TGTGCCAGCAGCTTACGACAGGGGGGCACCTACGAGCAGTACTTC	CASSLRQGGTYEQYF
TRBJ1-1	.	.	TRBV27	TGTGCCAGCAGTTCTAAACCGAACACTGAAGCTTTCTTT	CASSSKPNTEAFF
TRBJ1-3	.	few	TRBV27	TGTGCCAGCAGTTCAGGCTTTGGAAACACCATATATTTT	CASSSGFGNTIYF
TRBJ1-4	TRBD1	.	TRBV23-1	TGCGCCAGCAGCCGTAACAATGGACAGGGAAGGGTACATGAAAAACTGTTTTTT	CASSRNNGQGRVHEKLFF
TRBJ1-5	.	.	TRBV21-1	TGTGCCAGCAGCAAAGCGCTTTCGCCGGGCTTCGGACAGGGATATTCTCAGCCCCAGCATTTT	CASSKALSPGFGQGYSQPQHF
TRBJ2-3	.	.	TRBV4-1	TGCGCCAGCAGCCAAGTTTCGGACAGCACATTTACGCAGTATTTT	CASSQVSDSTFTQYF
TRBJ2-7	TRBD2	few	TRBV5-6	TGTGCCAGCAGCTTGGCCTTAGCGGGCGGCCTGGAGCAGTACTTC	CASSLALAGGLEQYF
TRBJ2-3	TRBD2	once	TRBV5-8	TGTGCCAGCAGCTTGTCAAGCGGGGGGGTTTTGCAGTATTTT	CASSLSSGGVLQYF
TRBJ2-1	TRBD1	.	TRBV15	TGTGCCACCCAAATAGACAGGGTCCGGTTCGATGAGCAGTTCTTC	CATQIDRVRFDEQFF
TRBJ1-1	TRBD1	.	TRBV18	TGTGCCAGCTCACTGACAGGGGCGGACACTGAAGCTTTCTTT	CASSLTGADTEAFF